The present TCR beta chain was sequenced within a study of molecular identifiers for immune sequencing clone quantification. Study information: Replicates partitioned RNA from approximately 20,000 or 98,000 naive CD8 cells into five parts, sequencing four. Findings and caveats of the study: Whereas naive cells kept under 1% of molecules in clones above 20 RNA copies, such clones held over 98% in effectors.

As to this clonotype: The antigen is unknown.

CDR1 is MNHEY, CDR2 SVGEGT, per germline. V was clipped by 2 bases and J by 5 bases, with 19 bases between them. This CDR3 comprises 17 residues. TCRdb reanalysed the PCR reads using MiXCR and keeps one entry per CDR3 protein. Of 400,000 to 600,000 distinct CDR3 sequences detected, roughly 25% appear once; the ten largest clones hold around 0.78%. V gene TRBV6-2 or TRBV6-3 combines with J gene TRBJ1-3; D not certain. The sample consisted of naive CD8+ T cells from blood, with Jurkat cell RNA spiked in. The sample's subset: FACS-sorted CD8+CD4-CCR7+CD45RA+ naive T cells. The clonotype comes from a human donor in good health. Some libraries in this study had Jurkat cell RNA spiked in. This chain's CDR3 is CASSYRYTLDPRNTIYF. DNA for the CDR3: TGTGCCAGCAGTTACCGCTACACCCTGGACCCTAGAAACACCATATATTTT.